This T cell receptor (beta chain) was captured by sequencing in a study of blood T cell repertoires in COVID-19. At the level of the study: Researchers got acute and convalescent COVID-19 samples from the United States, Italy and Spain. The analysed material was cDNA or gDNA that came from T cells, B-cell-depleted T cells, or PBMCs.

The V end was cut by 5 bases, the J end by 1 base, with 9 bases between. The germline V gene encodes CDR1 SEHNR and CDR2 FQNEAQ (reference sequence). CDR3 size: 13 residues. Authors' analysis steps: Nucleated cell number was recorded as an estimate derived from reference gene primer amplification. The data were produced by immunoSEQ multiplex PCR, yet TCRdb's version contains in-frame clones alone and is incomplete. That table is the source of V, J and clone size, and D and trimming were worked out from the DNA. The table has about 190,000 clones, more than 70% seen once. This clone has more than one count but fewer than ten.

The sequenced material came from peripheral blood. The receptor's source is a man aged 50 to 60 with active or convalescent COVID-19. V usage is TRBV7-9 and J usage is TRBJ2-7; TRBD2 is a possible D gene (6 bases). CDR3 nucleotides: TGTGCCAGCAGCCGAGGGACTTCCTACGAGCAGTACTTC. Encoded protein: CASSRGTSYEQYF.